The 6 T cell receptor beta chains in this list originate from one sample, sequenced in a study of spatial heterogeneity in lung cancer. TCRdb analysed the 5' RACE reads with MiXCR anew, one entry per CDR3 protein. The sample records about 44,000 distinct CDR3 sequences, about an eighth being singletons. Stated time point: sample taken at primary tumor resection. Sequenced material: PBMCs, taken at surgery. Source of these receptors: a male donor with early-stage non-small cell lung cancer.

J is TRBJ1-3 and V is TRBV14; D is uncertain. CDR1 is SGHDN and CDR2 is FVKESK in the germline V gene. The V and J ends lost 1 base and 9 bases respectively, with 19 bases between them. The CDR3 loop spans 16 amino acids. CDR3 nucleotides: TGTGCCAGCAGCCAAGGGCGCCTCAACGGCCGGGGCACCATATATTTT. Protein: CASSQGRLNGRGTIYF.

This clonotype was observed many times. The chain is built from TRBV7-9 and TRBJ1-4, with TRBD1 identical over 11 bases. V shed 5 bases and J 2 bases; nucleotides not matched to a gene: 13. Looked up from germline, CDR1 is SEHNR and CDR2 is FQNEAQ (reference sequence). The CDR3 consists of 19 residues. CDR3 amino acids: CASSPGPGQGARTNEKLFF. In DNA form, the CDR3 reads TGTGCCAGCAGCCCAGGGCCAGGACAGGGGGCGCGCACTAATGAAAAACTGTTTTTT.

A note on this clonotype: The junction does not match germline at one end; this may be a read error. The chain links TRBV20-1 to TRBJ2-3, with 10 positions matching TRBD2. This CDR3 is built from 12 residues. In germline, CDR1 is DFQATT, CDR2 SNEGSKA (reference sequence). DNA of the CDR3: TGCAGCGCTAGCGGGAGTTCAGATACGCAGTATTTT. Translated: CSASGSSDTQYF.

In this sample, this clonotype turned up many times. The gene calls are TRBV9 and TRBJ2-3; weak D call: TRBD2 (6 bases). V lost 5 bases and J 3 bases, leaving 16 bases between the germline ends. Germline assignment: CDR1 SGDLS and CDR2 YYNGEE. The CDR3 loop spans 15 amino acids. CDR3 sequence (DNA): TGTGCCAGCAGTGAGAGGGAGGTACCTACAGATACGCAGTATTTT. Its translation is CASSEREVPTDTQYF.

V is TRBV28 and J is TRBJ1-4; 7 bases align to TRBD1. V shed 5 bases and J 4 bases; nucleotides not matched to a gene: 7. Germline CDR1 MDHEN, CDR2 SYDVKM. The CDR3 consists of 15 residues. CDR3 nucleotide sequence: TGTGCCAGCAGTCGAGGGACAGTCCTTAATGAAAAACTGTTTTTT. Translation: CASSRGTVLNEKLFF.

This clonotype was observed at least ten times. J is TRBJ2-1 and V is TRBV5-6; 9 positions agree with TRBD1. The CDR3 runs to 15 residues. Germline V gene data show CDR1 as SGHDT and CDR2 as YYEEEE. After removal of 3 bases from V and 3 bases from J, the junction contained 4 bases not matched to a gene. The CDR3 nucleotides are TGTGCCAGCAGCTACCCGGGACAGGGCTACAATGAGCAGTTCTTC. Its protein is CASSYPGQGYNEQFF. Combining the CDR3 with reference TRBV5-6 and TRBJ2-1 gives the whole variable domain DAGVTQSPTHLIKTRGQQVTLRCSPKSGHDTVSWYQQALGQGPQFIFQYYEEEERQRGNFPDRFSGHQFPNYSSELNVNALLLGDSALYLCASSYPGQGYNEQFFGPGTRLTVL.